This T cell receptor (beta chain) was recovered during a study of T cell responses to AZD1222 COVID-19 vaccine. As regards this clone: Its antigen is not known.

Study-wide findings and caveats: No repertoire was sampled before or during the peak T cell response, only after it. Spike regions recognized by vaccine-associated CD4 TCRs spanned the protein, led by 160-218 and 743-854. Seropositive AZD1222 recipients at baseline numbered only five or six.

Libraries were prepared by immunoSEQ multiplex PCR; TCRdb keeps only in-frame clonotypes and omits some of them. The data contain approximately 89,000 clones, 75% to 95% of them singletons. Germline V lookup: CDR1 SGDLS, CDR2 YYNGEE. There are 13 residues in the CDR3. Trimming took off 2 bases at V and 0 bases at J, with 5 bases between the two ends. Second doses at about 4 or about 12 weeks were pooled. The sequences come from peripheral blood, collected 28 days after the second AZD1222 dose. This sequence originates from an adult who received the AZD1222 COVID-19 vaccine. This sequence joins TRBV9 and TRBJ1-1; TRBD1 is a possible D gene (5 bases). The CDR3 region has the DNA TGTGCCAGCAGCGTGACAGTGAACACTGAAGCTTTCTTT. Its translation: CASSVTVNTEAFF.